This T cell receptor beta chain was recovered during a study of blood T cell repertoires in COVID-19. Study background: Samples came from the United States, Italy and Spain, spanning acute and convalescent COVID-19.

Only one count was recorded for this clone. As handled by the study authors: Reference gene primer amplification in the assay estimated nucleated cell counts. Some clones are missing from TCRdb's copy, which holds only in-frame ones; the method was immunoSEQ multiplex PCR. Clonal size and the V and J genes are those of that table, whereas D and trimming came from the DNA. This sample has around 250,000 clones, with about nine tenths found just once. The CDR3 covers 15 residues. Trimming took 1 base from V and 7 from J; bases not matched to a gene: 9. Germline V gene data show CDR1 as SGHAT and CDR2 as FQNNGV.

This receptor was taken from a woman aged 55-75 years who had recovered from COVID-19. This chain joins TRBV11-2 and TRBJ2-7; TRBD2 agrees at 8 bases. Sequencing was done on a sample of peripheral blood. CDR3 sequence (DNA): TGTGCCAGCAGCTTAGGTAGCGGGGCCGCCTCGGAGCAGTACTTC. It specifies CASSLGSGAASEQYF.